The 7 T cell receptor beta chains reported below all come from one sample, sequenced in a study of beta chain features in type 1 diabetes. Investigators reverse transcribed all isolated RNA, so they sequenced expressed TCRB transcripts. Clones were sequenced by immunoSEQ multiplex PCR, and TCRdb holds only the in-frame ones, with some missing. The sample carries roughly 170,000 clones, around an eighth recorded once. Sequences were obtained from central memory CD4+ T cells from blood. Source of these receptors: a woman under 30 in good health.

This chain joins TRBV18 and TRBJ2-7, with 8 bases matching TRBD1. Germline trimming cut 4 bases from V and 2 bases from J; bases unmatched to any gene: 4. In germline, CDR1 is KGHSH, CDR2 LQKENI. The CDR3 consists of 14 residues. The CDR3 sequence is CASSHPGQAYEQYF. The CDR3 DNA is TGTGCCAGCTCACACCCGGGACAGGCCTACGAGCAGTACTTC.

This clone was picked up a small number of times. The chain combines TRBV30 with TRBJ2-1; possibly TRBD2 for D (5 bases). This CDR3 has 15 amino acids. V was clipped by 0 bases and J by 8 bases, with 17 bases between them. CDR1 and CDR2 from the germline V gene are GTSNPN and SVGIG (reference sequence). CDR3 nucleotides: TGTGCCTGGAGTGTACTGGCGGGCCTGGTCGATGAGCAGTTCTTC. Encoded protein: CAWSVLAGLVDEQFF.

This clone was detected a few times. V gene TRBV18 combines with J gene TRBJ2-1; 10 positions match TRBD2. CDR3 length: 17 residues. The germline gives CDR1 KGHSH, CDR2 LQKENI. V trimming: 2 bases; J trimming: 0 bases; junction bases outside the gene matches: 4. In DNA form, the CDR3 reads TGTGCCAGCTCACCAAGGGCTAGCGGGGGCTCCTACAATGAGCAGTTCTTC. Residues: CASSPRASGGSYNEQFF.

The gene calls are TRBV19 and TRBJ1-1; D is ambiguous. Trimming shortened V by 0 bases and J by 0 bases, and 14 bases separated the two germline ends. CDR3 length: 17 amino acids. Germline V gene sequence: CDR1 LNHDA, CDR2 SQIVND (reference sequence). The CDR3 region is CASSIETARNMNTEAFF. CDR3 nucleotide sequence: TGTGCCAGTAGTATAGAAACGGCCAGGAACATGAACACTGAAGCTTTCTTT.

This clone was recorded a few times. The chain joins TRBV30 to TRBJ1-5; D is possibly TRBD1 (6 bases). The V end lost 4 bases, the J end lost 5 bases, and 18 bases lay between the germline ends. This CDR3 is 15 amino acids long. Germline loops: CDR1 GTSNPN, CDR2 SVGIG (reference sequence). The chain's CDR3 is CAWTVRGAIDQPQHF. For the CDR3, the DNA is TGTGCCTGGACTGTCCGGGGGGCAATTGATCAGCCCCAGCATTTT.

This chain uses TRBV28 with TRBJ1-2; perhaps TRBD1 as D (5 bases). Germline V lookup: CDR1 MDHEN, CDR2 SYDVKM. The CDR3 is 15 residues long. Trimming stripped 4 bases from V and 6 bases from J, with 18 bases between. CDR3 in DNA: TGTGCCAGCAGTTCGCCAGACAGTCGGGTCGATGGCTACACCTTC. It yields the protein CASSSPDSRVDGYTF.

There are a few counts of this clone. The V gene is TRBV6-6, the J gene TRBJ1-1; D perhaps matches TRBD1 (6 bases). Trimming removed 5 bases at V and 2 bases at J, with 12 bases between. CDR1 and CDR2 (germline): MNHNY, SVGAGI (reference sequence). CDR3 length: 14 residues. CDR3 DNA sequence: TGTGCCAGCAGTACTGGACAGAGTAACACTGAAGCTTTCTTT. Residues: CASSTGQSNTEAFF.